A single sample is the source of the 11 T cell receptor beta chains below, sequenced in a study of T cell clones after liver transplantation. Sequenced by immunoSEQ multiplex PCR; TCRdb stores in-frame clones only, minus some. This sample has 70,000 to 85,000 clones, with roughly 80% found just once. The sample here was CD4+ T cells from blood, taken before liver transplant. The receptor set was obtained from a human donor who received a liver transplant.

The V call is TRBV10-2, the J call TRBJ2-5; the match to TRBD2 covers 8 bases. The germline CDR1 and CDR2 sequences are WSHSY and SAAADI. The length of the CDR3 is 14 residues. V lost 6 bases and J lost 1; bases outside the gene matches: 4. The CDR3 region has the DNA TGCGCCAGCAGGGCCGGGACTAGCCAAGAGACCCAGTACTTC. It specifies CASRAGTSQETQYF.

This chain connects TRBV28 to TRBJ1-2, with 9 bases fitting TRBD1. This CDR3 is 13 amino acids long. J was trimmed by 4 bases and V by 5 bases; bases with no gene match: 2. The germline CDR1 and CDR2 sequences are MDHEN and SYDVKM. The CDR3 coding sequence is TGTGCCAGCAGTCTACAGGGGGCCTATGGCTACACCTTC. It codes for CASSLQGAYGYTF.

V and J are TRBV28 and TRBJ1-1; no clear D gene. V gave up 5 bases and J gave up 0 bases, with 25 bases separating them. The CDR3 spans 19 residues. Per the germline V gene, CDR1 is MDHEN and CDR2 is SYDVKM. CDR3 in DNA: TGTGCCAGCAGTCCCATACTCGCCGACGGATACAGTATGAACACTGAAGCTTTCTTT. It codes for CASSPILADGYSMNTEAFF.

V gene TRBV5-1 combines with J gene TRBJ2-1; the match to TRBD2 covers 9 bases. The J segment lost 6 bases and the V segment lost 4 bases, leaving 8 bases of the junction unmatched. Germline V gives CDR1 SGHRS, CDR2 YFSETQ. The length of the CDR3 is 15 residues. As DNA, the CDR3 is TGCGCCAGCAGCCAACTAGCGGGCGGCTTCAATGAGCAGTTCTTC. Its translation: CASSQLAGGFNEQFF.

The chain carries TRBV4-3 and TRBJ2-1; perhaps TRBD2 as D (6 bases). V lost 0 bases and J lost 0, with 12 bases in between. CDR3 size: 17 residues. CDR1 is LGHNA and CDR2 is YSLEER in the germline V gene. CDR3 nucleotides: TGCGCCAGCAGCCAAGATAGCGGCTGGAGCTCCTACAATGAGCAGTTCTTC. This codes for CASSQDSGWSSYNEQFF.

In DNA form, the CDR3 reads TGTGCCAGCAGCTTGGTGGGTGGGTCTCCCGGACACATTCAGTACTTC. Translating gives CASSLVGGSPGHIQYF. The J gene is TRBJ2-4, the V gene TRBV5-6; no firm D call. The CDR3 runs to 16 residues. The V end was cut by 0 bases, the J end by 8 bases, with 18 bases between. The germline V gene has CDR1 SGHDT and CDR2 YYEEEE.

There are a few counts of this clone. This chain joins TRBV2 and TRBJ2-5; no clear D. CDR3 length: 12 residues. V dropped 8 bases and J dropped 6 bases, with 13 bases sitting between them. The germline V gene has CDR1 SNHLY and CDR2 FYNNEI. The CDR3 DNA is TGTGCCAGCCGAGCGCCCCTCCAGACCCAGTACTTC. Residues: CASRAPLQTQYF.

The J gene is TRBJ1-3, the V gene TRBV7-2; TRBD1 might be the D (5 bases). The CDR3 spans 16 residues. V was cut by 2 bases and J by 4 bases, with 15 bases left in between. Germline assignment: CDR1 SGHTA and CDR2 FQGNSA. CDR3 amino acids: CASSLRGLSGGNTIYF. In nucleotides, the CDR3 is TGTGCCAGCAGCTTAAGGGGCCTCTCCGGCGGAAACACCATATATTTT. The variable domain in full, with the rest retrieved from reference TRBV7-2 and TRBJ1-3, is GAGVSQSPSNKVTEKGKDVELRCDPISGHTALYWYRQSLGQGLEFLIYFQGNSAPDKSGLPSDRFSAERTGGSVSTLTIQRTQQEDSAVYLCASSLRGLSGGNTIYFGEGSWLTVV.

The J gene is TRBJ2-3, the V gene TRBV5-1, with a weak D call TRBD1 (5 bases). Germline V CDR1 and CDR2: SGHRS, YFSETQ. V dropped 0 bases and J dropped 1 base, with 6 bases sitting between them. CDR3 length: 14 residues. CDR3 sequence (DNA): TGCGCCAGCAGCTTGGAGGGGCGCACAGATACGCAGTATTTT. Amino acids: CASSLEGRTDTQYF.

V is TRBV5-4 and J is TRBJ2-2, with 11 nucleotides matching TRBD1. V trimming: 1 base; J trimming: 4 bases; junction bases outside the gene matches: 6. The CDR3 is 17 residues long. Germline V CDR1 and CDR2: SGHNT, YYREEE (reference sequence). CDR3 sequence (DNA): TGTGCCAGCAGCTTGTTGTCCGGACAGGGGGCCACCGGGGAGCTGTTTTTT. Translated, it gives CASSLLSGQGATGELFF. The whole variable domain, filled in from reference TRBV5-4 and TRBJ2-2, reads ETGVTQSPTHLIKTRGQQVTLRCSSQSGHNTVSWYQQALGQGPQFIFQYYREEENGRGNFPPRFSGLQFPNYSSELNVNALELDDSALYLCASSLLSGQGATGELFFGEGSRLTVL.

The chain uses TRBV29-1 and TRBJ1-1; D is uncertain. Per the germline V gene, CDR1 is SQVTM and CDR2 is ANQGSEA. CDR3 length: 13 amino acids. The V end lost 3 bases, the J end lost 2 bases, and 10 bases lay between the germline ends. In DNA, the CDR3 is TGCAGCGTTGATCCGGGATATAACACTGAAGCTTTCTTT. This encodes CSVDPGYNTEAFF.